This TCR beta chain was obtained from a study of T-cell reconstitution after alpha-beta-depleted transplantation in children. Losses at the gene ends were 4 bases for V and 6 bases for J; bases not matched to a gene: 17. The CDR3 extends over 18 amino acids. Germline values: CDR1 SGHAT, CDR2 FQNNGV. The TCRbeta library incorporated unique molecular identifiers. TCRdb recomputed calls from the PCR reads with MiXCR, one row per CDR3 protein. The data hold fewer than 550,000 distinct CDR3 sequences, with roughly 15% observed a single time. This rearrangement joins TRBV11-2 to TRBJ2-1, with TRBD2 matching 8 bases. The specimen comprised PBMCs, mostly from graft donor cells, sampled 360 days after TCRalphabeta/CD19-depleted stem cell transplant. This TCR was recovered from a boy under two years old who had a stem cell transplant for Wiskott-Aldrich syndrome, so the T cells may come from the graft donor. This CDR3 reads CASSSHGIIGTRVNEQFF. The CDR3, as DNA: TGTGCCAGCAGCTCCCATGGAATAATCGGGACTAGGGTCAATGAGCAGTTCTTC.